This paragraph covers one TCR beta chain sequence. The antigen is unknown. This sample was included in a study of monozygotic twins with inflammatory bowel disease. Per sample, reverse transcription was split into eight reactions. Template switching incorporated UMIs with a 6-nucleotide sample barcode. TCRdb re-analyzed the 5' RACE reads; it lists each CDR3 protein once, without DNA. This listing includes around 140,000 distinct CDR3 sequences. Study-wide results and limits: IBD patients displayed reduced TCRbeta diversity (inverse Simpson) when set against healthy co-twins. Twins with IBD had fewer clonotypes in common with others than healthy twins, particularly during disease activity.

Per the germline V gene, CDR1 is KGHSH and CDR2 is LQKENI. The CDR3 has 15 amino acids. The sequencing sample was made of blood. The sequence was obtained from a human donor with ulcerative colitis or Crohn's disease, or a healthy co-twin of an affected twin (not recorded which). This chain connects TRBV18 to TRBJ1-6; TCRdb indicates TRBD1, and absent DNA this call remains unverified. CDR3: CASSPQGQSNSPLHF.